A selection of T cell receptor beta chains follows, all from one sample in a study of blood T cell repertoires in COVID-19. Clones were read by immunoSEQ multiplex PCR, and TCRdb kept only the in-frame ones, dropping some. The profile shows around 260,000 clones, just over 85% of them singletons. Sequencing input: peripheral blood. The receptors stem from a woman aged 25 to 39 with active or convalescent COVID-19. Each CDR3 is given without its conserved first and last residue.

V	J	CDR3
TRBV28	TRBJ2-1	ASTPGTFNNEQF
TRBV5-6	TRBJ1-4	ASSPGTGGTTNEKLF
TRBV6-1	TRBJ2-5	ASSEVLGIGETQY
TRBV4-3	TRBJ2-3	ASSQDVTSGGVPL
TRBV6-5	TRBJ1-5	ASSYSRGQPQH
TRBV7-9	TRBJ2-7	ASSLDRGGYEQY
TRBV27	TRBJ2-1	ASSSQDSYNEQF
TRBV19	TRBJ2-5	ASSTPGTSGGQETQY
TRBV19	TRBJ1-2	ASSPQGNYGYT
TRBV11-2	TRBJ1-6	ASSLLDRITPLH
TRBV27	TRBJ1-4	ASSLQFGQKLF
TRBV5-1	TRBJ1-2	ASSKDPEYGYT
TRBV7-2	TRBJ2-1	ASSLDLGLAYNEQF
TRBV18	TRBJ1-5	ASSPFRGAGNQPQH
TRBV9	TRBJ1-1	ASSGGVWGSEAF
TRBV28	TRBJ2-7	ASSFPRDRIYEQY
TRBV7-9	TRBJ1-1	ASSLWGQGHTEAF
TRBV19	TRBJ2-7	ASSPAGGGSYEQY
TRBV9	TRBJ2-2	ASSAGLLLTGELF
TRBV7-2	TRBJ2-1	ASSLVVRGGEQF
TRBV29-1	TRBJ2-1	SPRLAGGPLGNEQF
TRBV7-3	TRBJ2-3	ASSLFGTVGDTQY
TRBV19	TRBJ2-7	ASSTLLQGPTSYEQY
TRBV21-1	TRBJ2-2	ASSKGDTGKMATGELF